This T cell receptor (beta chain) is drawn from a study of human T cells and chemical hapten exposure. Study information: All patients underwent weekly scalp dosing with diphenylcyclopropenone for the full roughly 25-week study. Per-sample TCR yield variability stemmed mainly from small pooled library volume differences. General study results and limits: Significantly greater numbers of large CDR3 similarity clusters came from expanded TCRs than from controls.

TCRdb redid the calling of the RACE reads with MiXCR, one entry per CDR3 protein. Among approximately 350,000 distinct CDR3 sequences listed, more than 5% were seen once. Sample time point: patch test 2, 6 weeks after DPC sensitization. The treatment was: therapeutic diphenylcyclopropenone sensitization with weekly scalp DPC. RNA extraction used unfractionated whole blood as the source of total RNA. This clonotype has only a few counts. Antigen specificity is unknown. This TCR came from a woman aged 18-29 years with alopecia areata. Some clones in this sample may be carry-over from other donors' samples. Source: whole blood, taken in connection with sensitization to the hapten diphenylcyclopropenone (DPC).

The CDR3 DNA is TGTGCCAGCAGCAAACTAGCTAACTATGGCTACACCTTC. It encodes CASSKLANYGYTF. The V and J genes are TRBV27 and TRBJ1-2, with D unclear. CDR3 length: 13 residues. The V gene lost 6 bases and the J gene lost 0 bases, with 8 bases spanning the gap. Germline-derived CDR1 and CDR2 are MNHEY and SMNVEV (reference sequence).